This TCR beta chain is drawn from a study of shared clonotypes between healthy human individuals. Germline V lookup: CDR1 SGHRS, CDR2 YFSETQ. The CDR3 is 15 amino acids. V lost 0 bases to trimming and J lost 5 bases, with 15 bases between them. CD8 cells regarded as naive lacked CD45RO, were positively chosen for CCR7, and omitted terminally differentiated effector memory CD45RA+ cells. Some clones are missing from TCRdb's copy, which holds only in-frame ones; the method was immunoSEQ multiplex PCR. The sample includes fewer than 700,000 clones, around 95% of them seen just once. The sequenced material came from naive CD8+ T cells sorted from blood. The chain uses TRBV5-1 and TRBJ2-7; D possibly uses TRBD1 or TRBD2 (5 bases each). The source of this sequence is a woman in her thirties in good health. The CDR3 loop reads CASSLEPGSGHEQYF. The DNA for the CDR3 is TGCGCCAGCAGCTTGGAGCCAGGTTCGGGACACGAGCAGTACTTC.